The clone carrying this TCR beta chain was counted a few times. Authors' analysis steps: Individual samples carried between roughly 23,224 and 700,000 TCRs, with 80,000 to 100,000 as the median. TCRdb re-analysed the RACE reads in MiXCR, keeping a single row per CDR3 protein. The V and J calls here are based on TCRdb, not the publication. The table records about 93,000 distinct CDR3 sequences, approximately 9% of them present only once. The CDR3 has 17 amino acids. The germline V and J ends were trimmed by 5 bases and 1 base, with 18 bases remaining between them. The sample comes from a study of human T cells and chemical hapten exposure. In the study overall: TCR yields differed between samples (mainly from small differences in pooled library volume).

The time point: healthy volunteer bleed at 2 weeks. It was unfractionated whole blood from which total RNA was extracted. This receptor was identified in a female donor in good health. Some clones in this sample may be carry-over from other donors' samples. Sequencing input: whole blood. The chain uses TRBV12-3 or TRBV12-4 and TRBJ2-4; tentatively, D is TRBD1 (6 bases). DNA of the CDR3: TGTGCCAGCAGTATTCAAACAGGGTTAGGTGCCAAAAACATTCAGTACTTC. It yields the protein CASSIQTGLGAKNIQYF.